Below, 23 T cell receptor beta chains from the same sample are listed, as sequenced in a study of HIV-infected children after antiretroviral therapy interruption. A 3' RACE protocol on RNA, with unique molecular identifiers, produced the TCR library. Each CDR3 protein gets one entry after TCRdb re-called the 3' RACE reads with MiXCR. The sample includes about 83,000 distinct CDR3 sequences, about 7.2% seen only once; the top ten take around 1.1%. The treatment: PENTA 11 planned treatment interruption arm or continuous ART arm. The material was CD45RA+ CD4+ T cells from PBMCs, pooled from several time points, obtained from a donor given antiretroviral therapy, either interrupted or continuous. Subset here: naive CD4+ CD45RA+ CD45RO- T cells. These receptors came from a pool of human donors with HIV.

This clonotype occurred many times. The rearrangement joins TRBV20-1 to TRBJ1-1; TRBD1 matches at 9 bases. This CDR3 has 14 amino acids. J was trimmed by 1 base and V by 5 bases; bases with no gene match: 5. In germline, CDR1 is DFQATT, CDR2 SNEGSKA (reference sequence). The CDR3 loop reads CSALAGQGNTEAFF. CDR3 nucleotides: TGCAGTGCTTTAGCGGGACAGGGGAACACTGAAGCTTTCTTT.

This clonotype appeared many times. The chain has TRBV20-1 and TRBJ1-4; no clear D gene. There are 14 residues in the CDR3. Germline V gene data show CDR1 as DFQATT and CDR2 as SNEGSKA (reference sequence). The V gene lost 0 bases and the J gene lost 0 bases, with 5 bases spanning the gap. The CDR3, as DNA: TGCAGTGCTAGAGAAGTTACAACTAATGAAAAACTGTTTTTT. This encodes CSAREVTTNEKLFF.

There are many counts of this clonotype. V is TRBV5-6 and J is TRBJ1-1; 8 bases fit TRBD1. V dropped 5 bases and J dropped 4; count of bases not matched to a gene: 13. CDR1 is SGHDT and CDR2 is YYEEEE in the germline V gene. This CDR3 contains 16 residues. The CDR3 loop reads CASRLDRDRWGTEAFF. The CDR3 coding sequence is TGTGCCAGCAGACTGGACAGGGATAGATGGGGCACTGAAGCTTTCTTT.

This clonotype has ten or more counts. Compared with germline, one end of the junction differs, possibly owing to a read error. The chain combines TRBV19 with TRBJ2-4, with D perhaps TRBD1 (5 bases). There are 12 residues in the CDR3. CDR1 and CDR2 from the germline V gene are LNHDA and SQIVND (reference sequence). The CDR3 is CASRQSQNTLYF. The DNA of the CDR3 is TGTGCCAGCAGACAGAGTCAAAACACCTTGTACTTT.

The chain is built from TRBV5-1 and TRBJ2-6, with 9 nucleotides matching TRBD1. V lost 4 bases, J lost 0 bases, and 8 bases stayed unmatched. The CDR3 runs 18 residues. The germline CDR1 and CDR2 sequences are SGHRS and YFSETQ. CDR3 residues: CASSVTGGFPSGANVLTF. In nucleotides, the CDR3 is TGCGCCAGCAGCGTAACAGGGGGCTTTCCCTCTGGGGCCAACGTCCTGACTTTC.

The chain uses TRBV11-2 and TRBJ2-2, with D possibly TRBD2 on 5 matching bases. Deletions cut 0 bases from V and 8 bases from J, with 7 bases between. The CDR3 totals 13 residues. Germline V gene data show CDR1 as SGHAT and CDR2 as FQNNGV. The CDR3: CASSLDRGGELFF. DNA for the CDR3: TGTGCCAGCAGCTTAGATCGGGGTGGGGAGCTGTTTTTT.

This clonotype was counted ten times or more. The gene calls are TRBV20-1 and TRBJ2-3; TRBD2 matches at 7 bases. V shed 2 bases and J 2 bases; nucleotides not matched to a gene: 4. Germline values: CDR1 DFQATT, CDR2 SNEGSKA (reference sequence). There are 14 residues in the CDR3. CDR3 protein: CSARRAGSTDTQYF. As DNA, the CDR3 is TGCAGTGCTAGACGAGCGGGGTCCACAGATACGCAGTATTTT.

Comments on this clonotype: A read error may explain this, as a much larger clone is one base away. The chain joins TRBV7-9 to TRBJ1-1, with D tentatively TRBD1 (5 bases). Germline CDR1 is SEHNR and CDR2 is FQNEAQ (reference sequence). This CDR3 is 11 amino acids long. Trimming shortened V by 6 bases and J by 3 bases, and 5 bases separated the two germline ends. CDR3 nucleotide sequence: TGTGCCAGCAGGGGGGACACTGAAGCTTTCTTT. Translated, it gives CASRGDTEAFF.

This chain links TRBV18 with TRBJ2-1; 10 bases fit TRBD2. The CDR3 contains 17 residues. Per the germline V gene, CDR1 is KGHSH and CDR2 is LQKENI. V lost 3 bases to trimming and J lost 4 bases; unmatched junction nucleotides: 9. CDR3 in DNA: TGTGCCAGCTCACCCGAGGGAGCGGGGGGGCAGTACAATGAGCAGTTCTTC. Protein: CASSPEGAGGQYNEQFF.

This clonotype was observed a few times. The V and J genes are TRBV6-4 and TRBJ2-5; TRBD1 matches at 10 bases. CDR1 and CDR2 from the germline V gene are MRHNA and SNTAGT. The CDR3 extends over 15 amino acids. The ends lost 3 bases at V and 2 bases at J; junction bases unmatched: 3. The CDR3 bases are TGTGCCAGCAGTGAGACAGGGGGCGGGCAAGAGACCCAGTACTTC. Amino acid sequence: CASSETGGGQETQYF.

There are a few counts of this clonotype. This chain links TRBV9 with TRBJ2-7; 7 nucleotides agree with TRBD1. Germline CDR1 and CDR2: SGDLS and YYNGEE. Losses at the gene ends were 2 bases for V and 6 bases for J; bases not matched to a gene: 11. CDR3 length equals 15 residues. DNA of the CDR3: TGTGCCAGCAGCGTCAAACAAGGGGGCGCGGGCGAGCAGTACTTC. This sequence encodes CASSVKQGGAGEQYF.

This clonotype appeared many times. The genes are TRBV10-3 and TRBJ2-1; perhaps TRBD1 as D (6 bases). Germline assignment: CDR1 ENHRY and CDR2 SYGVKD. Trimming took 8 bases from V and 6 from J, leaving 17 bases between them. The CDR3 sequence is 14 residues long. DNA of the CDR3: TGTGCCATCCAGTCAGCAGGGGCGCTCAATGAGCAGTTCTTC. Protein sequence: CAIQSAGALNEQFF.

This clonotype has at least ten counts. The rearrangement joins TRBV18 to TRBJ2-3; TRBD1 matches at 9 bases. The CDR3 totals 14 residues. CDR1 and CDR2 (germline): KGHSH, LQKENI. V was clipped by 4 bases and J by 4 bases; unmatched bases: 3. Written as DNA, the CDR3 is TGTGCCAGCTCACTCGGGACAGGGCCAGATACGCAGTATTTT. Residues: CASSLGTGPDTQYF.

This clonotype was found many times. The chain has TRBV5-1 and TRBJ1-3, with TRBD1 matching 8 bases. Trimming took 5 bases from V and 3 from J; bases not matched to a gene: 4. This CDR3 contains 14 residues. CDR1 and CDR2 (germline): SGHRS, YFSETQ. Written as DNA, the CDR3 is TGCGCCAGCAGGCCCGGGACAGGTGGAAACACCATATATTTT. It specifies CASRPGTGGNTIYF.

This clonotype was seen many times. The chain joins TRBV6-5 to TRBJ1-1; D not certain. Germline V gene sequence: CDR1 MNHEY, CDR2 SVGAGI. Trimming cost V 2 bases and J 4 bases, with 14 bases left between them. This CDR3 is built from 15 residues. CDR3 in DNA: TGTGCCAGCAGTTACACATACTCGCCCGGCACTGAAGCTTTCTTT. It encodes CASSYTYSPGTEAFF.

This clonotype was seen only a few times. The chain joins TRBV7-3 to TRBJ2-5; 8 bases line up with TRBD1. Germline CDR1 and CDR2: SGHTA and FQGTGA. V gave up 5 bases and J gave up 1 base; unmatched junction bases: 12. This CDR3 comprises 17 residues. The CDR3 sequence is CASSPRATGDFQETQYF. For the CDR3, the DNA is TGTGCCAGCAGCCCCCGAGCGACAGGGGACTTCCAAGAGACCCAGTACTTC.

This clonotype occurred many times. The rearrangement uses TRBV12-3 or TRBV12-4 and TRBJ1-1; TRBD1 aligns across 11 bases. The CDR3 runs to 16 residues. J gave up 6 bases and V 4 bases, and 10 bases lay outside the gene matches. CDR3 loop: CASSSLGQGVEAEAFF. As DNA, the CDR3 is TGTGCCAGCAGTTCCCTGGGACAGGGGGTCGAGGCTGAAGCTTTCTTT.

The V gene is TRBV7-8, the J gene TRBJ1-5, with D unresolved. CDR1 is SGHVS, CDR2 FQNEAQ, per germline. The CDR3 spans 14 residues. V dropped 1 base and J dropped 7 bases, with 11 bases sitting between them. The CDR3 is CASSLVAGVQPQHF. DNA of the CDR3: TGTGCCAGCAGCTTAGTTGCCGGGGTGCAGCCCCAGCATTTT.

This clonotype was found many times. The chain employs TRBV4-1 and TRBJ2-1, with TRBD2 identical over 8 bases. The CDR3 covers 17 residues. The V and J ends lost 3 bases and 6 bases, in that order; junction bases with no gene match: 13. Germline V gene data show CDR1 as MGHRA and CDR2 as YSYEKL. The CDR3 sequence: CASSQGRGGTGGNEQFF. The DNA of the CDR3 is TGCGCCAGCAGCCAGGGCCGGGGGGGCACGGGGGGCAATGAGCAGTTCTTC.

This clonotype was recorded at least ten times. J is TRBJ1-4 and V is TRBV20-1, with a possible D match to TRBD1 (5 bases). Deletions cut 5 bases from V and 7 bases from J, with 17 bases between. The CDR3 contains 14 residues. Germline CDR1 is DFQATT and CDR2 is SNEGSKA (reference sequence). In nucleotides, the CDR3 is TGCAGTGCTTTTGACGGCGCTGGGGGTGAAAAACTGTTTTTT. Its protein product is CSAFDGAGGEKLFF.

This clonotype was detected many times. The V call is TRBV9, the J call TRBJ2-7; TRBD1 aligns across 9 bases. This CDR3 contains 14 residues. The trim removed 2 bases at V and 2 bases at J, leaving 2 bases unmatched. CDR1 is SGDLS, CDR2 YYNGEE, per germline. The CDR3 spells CASSVGQGPYEQYF. In DNA form, the CDR3 reads TGTGCCAGCAGCGTGGGACAGGGCCCCTACGAGCAGTACTTC.

In its sample, this clonotype was seen many times. The rearrangement links TRBV29-1 to TRBJ1-1, with D hard to call. Germline-derived CDR1 and CDR2 are SQVTM and ANQGSEA. The CDR3 has 15 amino acids. Trimming removed 6 bases from V and 2 bases from J, with 19 bases in between. In nucleotides, the CDR3 is TGCAGCGTGACCCCCCTCGGGGTGCGAAACACTGAAGCTTTCTTT. This gives the protein CSVTPLGVRNTEAFF.

This clonotype was seen many times. The V call is TRBV11-2, the J call TRBJ2-7, with a tentative D call TRBD2 (5 bases). CDR1 SGHAT and CDR2 FQNNGV come from the germline V gene. CDR3 length equals 13 residues. Trimming stripped 8 bases from V and 5 bases from J, with 16 bases between. This CDR3 is CASQSRGQHEQYF. CDR3 coding DNA: TGTGCCAGCCAATCTCGGGGTCAACACGAGCAGTACTTC.